Described below is a single T cell receptor (beta chain) sequence and its context. Generated by immunoSEQ multiplex PCR, the TCRdb table keeps only in-frame clones and is missing some. This table holds around 28,000 clones, approximately 90% found once. This sample is drawn from a study of control samples from healthy donors and cancer patients. Germline CDR1 is LGHDT and CDR2 is YNNKEL (reference sequence). The CDR3 is 14 amino acids. The V end was cut by 3 bases, the J end by 5 bases, with 10 bases between. The sample taken for sequencing was PBMCs. J is TRBJ2-2 and V is TRBV3-1 (or the pseudogene TRBV3-2), with TRBD2 as a possible D gene (6 bases). This clonotype was obtained from a middle-aged man with lung cancer. DNA of the CDR3: TGTGCCAGCAGCCAGGGCCGGGAGACCGGGGAGCTGTTTTTT. Translation gives CASSQGRETGELFF.